This T cell receptor (beta chain) came from a study of cytomegalovirus exposure and HLA in healthy donors. Overall study: Approximately 85 million unique TCRs from HLA-typed donors were held in an early release of data.

Study conclusions and caveats: A missense variant in DCLRE1C was later tied to TCR beta V- and J-gene trimming. In an earlier analysis, about 90% or about 30%: the productive usage of most TCR beta V segments.

In regard to this clone: What it binds is not known.

Use of 60 Vbeta and 13 Jbeta primers characterized the PCR. The table came from immunoSEQ multiplex PCR; TCRdb's copy has only in-frame clones and leaves some out. Of 200,000 to 250,000 clones in the sample, 85% were seen once. This sequence was found in a girl aged 2-10 years in good health and CMV-seronegative. Material for sequencing was PBMCs.

The CDR3 DNA reads as TGTGCCAGCAGGTCAGACAGGGAATACACTGAAGCTTTCTTT. Translation gives CASRSDREYTEAFF. The chain links TRBV6-5 to TRBJ1-1; 7 bases agree with TRBD1. The trim removed 6 bases at V and 3 bases at J, leaving 7 bases unmatched. Germline V gene sequence: CDR1 MNHEY, CDR2 SVGAGI. The CDR3 contains 14 residues.